This T cell receptor (beta chain) emerged from a study of blood T cell repertoires in COVID-19. Using immunoSEQ multiplex PCR, the repertoire was profiled, and TCRdb retains in-frame clones only, with some absent. The repertoire includes roughly 330,000 clones, roughly 88% of them detected once, and around 4.6% sits in the top ten. Trimming pared 5 bases from V and 11 bases from J, leaving 18 bases between. The CDR3 consists of 13 residues. The V gene's germline CDR1 is MDHEN and CDR2 SYDVKM. Sequencing input: PBMCs or T cells enriched from blood (not recorded which). The receptor comes from a man younger than 45 who had recovered from COVID-19. The chain carries TRBV28 and TRBJ1-1, with D perhaps matching TRBD1 (5 bases). The CDR3 sequence is CASSPTAGGSAFF. DNA for the CDR3: TGTGCCAGCAGTCCTACGGCCGGGGGATCGGCTTTCTTT. Using reference TRBV28 and TRBJ1-1 for the parts outside the CDR3, the full variable domain is DVKVTQSSRYLVKRTGEKVFLECVQDMDHENMFWYRQDPGLGLRLIYFSYDVKMKEKGDIPEGYSVSREKKERFSLILESASTNQTSMYLCASSPTAGGSAFFGQGTRLTVV.